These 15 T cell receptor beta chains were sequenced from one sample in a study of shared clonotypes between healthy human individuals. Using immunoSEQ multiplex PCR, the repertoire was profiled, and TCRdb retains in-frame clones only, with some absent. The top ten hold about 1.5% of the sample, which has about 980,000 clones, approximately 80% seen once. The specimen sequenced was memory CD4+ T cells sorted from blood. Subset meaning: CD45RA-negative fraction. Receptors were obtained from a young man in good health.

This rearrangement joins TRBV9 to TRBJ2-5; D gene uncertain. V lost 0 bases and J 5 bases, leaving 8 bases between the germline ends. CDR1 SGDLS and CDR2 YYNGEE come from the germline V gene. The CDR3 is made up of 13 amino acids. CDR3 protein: CASSVEFWETQYF. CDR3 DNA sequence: TGTGCCAGCAGCGTAGAGTTTTGGGAGACCCAGTACTTC.

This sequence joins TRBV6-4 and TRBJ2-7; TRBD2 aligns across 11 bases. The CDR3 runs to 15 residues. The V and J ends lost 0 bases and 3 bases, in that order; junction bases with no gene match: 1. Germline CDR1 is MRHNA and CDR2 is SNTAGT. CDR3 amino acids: CASSDSGLAVYEQYF. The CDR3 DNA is TGTGCCAGCAGTGACTCGGGACTAGCGGTCTACGAGCAGTACTTC.

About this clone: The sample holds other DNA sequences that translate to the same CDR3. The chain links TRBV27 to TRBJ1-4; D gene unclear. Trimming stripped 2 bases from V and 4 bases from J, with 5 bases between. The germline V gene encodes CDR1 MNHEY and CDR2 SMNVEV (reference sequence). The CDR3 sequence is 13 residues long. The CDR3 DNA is TGTGCCAGCAGTTTAAGGGTTAATGAAAAACTGTTTTTT. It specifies CASSLRVNEKLFF.

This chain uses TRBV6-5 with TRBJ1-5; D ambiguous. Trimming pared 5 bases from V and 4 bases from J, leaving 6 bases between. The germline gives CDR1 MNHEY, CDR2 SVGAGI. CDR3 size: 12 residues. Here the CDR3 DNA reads TGTGCCAGCAGTGCCCTTAATCAGCCCCAGCATTTT. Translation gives CASSALNQPQHF.

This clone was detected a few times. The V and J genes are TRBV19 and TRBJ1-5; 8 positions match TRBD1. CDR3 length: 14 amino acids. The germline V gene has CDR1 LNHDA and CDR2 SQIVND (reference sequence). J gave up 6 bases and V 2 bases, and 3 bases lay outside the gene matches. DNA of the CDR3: TGTGCCAGTAGTATAAATCAGGGGGCTCAGCCCCAGCATTTT. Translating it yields CASSINQGAQPQHF.

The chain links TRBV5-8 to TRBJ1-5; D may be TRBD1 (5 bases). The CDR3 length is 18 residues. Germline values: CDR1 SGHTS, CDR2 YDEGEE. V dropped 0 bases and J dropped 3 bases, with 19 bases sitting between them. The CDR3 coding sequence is TGTGCCAGCAGCTTGGCGTCCTGGACACGGAATCCCAATCAGCCCCAGCATTTT. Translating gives CASSLASWTRNPNQPQHF.

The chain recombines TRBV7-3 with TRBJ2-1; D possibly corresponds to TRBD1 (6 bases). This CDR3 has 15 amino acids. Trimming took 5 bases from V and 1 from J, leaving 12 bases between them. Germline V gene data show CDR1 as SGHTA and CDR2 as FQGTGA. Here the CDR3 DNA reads TGTGCCAGCAGCGCCTCAGGGGCTTCCTACAATGAGCAGTTCTTC. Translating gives CASSASGASYNEQFF.

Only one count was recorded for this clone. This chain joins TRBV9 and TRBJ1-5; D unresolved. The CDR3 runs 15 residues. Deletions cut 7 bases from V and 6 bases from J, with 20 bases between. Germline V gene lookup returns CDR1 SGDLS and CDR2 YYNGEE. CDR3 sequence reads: CASSDQTPCSQPQHF. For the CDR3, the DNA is TGTGCCAGCTCAGACCAGACGCCCTGCAGTCAGCCCCAGCATTTT. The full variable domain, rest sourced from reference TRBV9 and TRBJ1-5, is DSGVTQTPKHLITATGQRVTLRCSPRSGDLSVYWYQQSLDQGLQFLIQYYNGEERAKGNILERFSAQQFPDLHSELNLSSLELGDSALYFCASSDQTPCSQPQHFGDGTRLSIL.

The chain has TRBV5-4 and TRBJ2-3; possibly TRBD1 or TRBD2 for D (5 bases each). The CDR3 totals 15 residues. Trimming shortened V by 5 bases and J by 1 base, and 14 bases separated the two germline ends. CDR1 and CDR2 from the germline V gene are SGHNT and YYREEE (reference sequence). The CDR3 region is CASSSTGRRTDTQYF. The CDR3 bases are TGTGCCAGCAGTTCTACGGGACGCCGCACAGATACGCAGTATTTT. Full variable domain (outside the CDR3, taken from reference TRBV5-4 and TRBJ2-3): ETGVTQSPTHLIKTRGQQVTLRCSSQSGHNTVSWYQQALGQGPQFIFQYYREEENGRGNFPPRFSGLQFPNYSSELNVNALELDDSALYLCASSSTGRRTDTQYFGPGTRLTVL.

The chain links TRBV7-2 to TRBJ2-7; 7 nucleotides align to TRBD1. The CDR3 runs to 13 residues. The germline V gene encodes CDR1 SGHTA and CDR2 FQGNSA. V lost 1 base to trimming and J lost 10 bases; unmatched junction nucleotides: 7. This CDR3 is CASSLGRGMEQYF. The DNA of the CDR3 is TGTGCCAGCAGCTTAGGCAGGGGGATGGAACAGTACTTC. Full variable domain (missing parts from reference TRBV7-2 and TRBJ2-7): GAGVSQSPSNKVTEKGKDVELRCDPISGHTALYWYRQSLGQGLEFLIYFQGNSAPDKSGLPSDRFSAERTGGSVSTLTIQRTQQEDSAVYLCASSLGRGMEQYFGPGTRLTVT.

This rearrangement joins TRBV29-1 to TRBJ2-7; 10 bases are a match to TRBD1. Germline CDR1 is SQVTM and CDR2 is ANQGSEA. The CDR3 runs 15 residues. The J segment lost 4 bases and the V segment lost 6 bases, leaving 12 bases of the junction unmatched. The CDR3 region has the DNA TGCAGCGTGAAAAGAGACAGGGGGCTAGGGTACGAGCAGTACTTC. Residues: CSVKRDRGLGYEQYF.

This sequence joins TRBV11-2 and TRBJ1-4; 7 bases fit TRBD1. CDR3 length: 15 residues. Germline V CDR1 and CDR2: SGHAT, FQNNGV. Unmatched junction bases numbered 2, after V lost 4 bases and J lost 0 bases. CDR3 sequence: CASSSGTATNEKLFF. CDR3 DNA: TGTGCCAGCAGCTCCGGGACAGCAACTAATGAAAAACTGTTTTTT. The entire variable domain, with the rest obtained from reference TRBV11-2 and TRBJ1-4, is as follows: EAGVAQSPRYKIIEKRQSVAFWCNPISGHATLYWYQQILGQGPKLLIQFQNNGVVDDSQLPKDRFSAERLKGVDSTLKIQPAKLEDSAVYLCASSSGTATNEKLFFGSGTQLSVL.

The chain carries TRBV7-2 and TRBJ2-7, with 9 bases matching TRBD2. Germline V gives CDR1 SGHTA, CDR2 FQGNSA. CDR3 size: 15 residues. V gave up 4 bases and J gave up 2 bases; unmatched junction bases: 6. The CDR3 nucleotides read TGTGCCAGCAGCTACAGGACTAGCGTGACCTACGAGCAGTACTTC. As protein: CASSYRTSVTYEQYF.

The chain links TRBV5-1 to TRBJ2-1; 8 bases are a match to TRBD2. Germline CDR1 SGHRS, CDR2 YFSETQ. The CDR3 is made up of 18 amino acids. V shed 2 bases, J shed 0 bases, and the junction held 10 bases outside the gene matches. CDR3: CASSFGFSGASSYNEQFF. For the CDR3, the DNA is TGCGCCAGCAGCTTTGGGTTTAGCGGGGCAAGCTCCTACAATGAGCAGTTCTTC.

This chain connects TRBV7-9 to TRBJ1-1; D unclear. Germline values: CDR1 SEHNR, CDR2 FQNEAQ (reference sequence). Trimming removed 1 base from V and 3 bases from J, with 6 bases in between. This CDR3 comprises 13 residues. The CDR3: CASSLGIYTEAFF. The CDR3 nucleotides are TGTGCCAGCAGCTTAGGCATTTACACTGAAGCTTTCTTT.